The entry below describes one TCR beta chain. This CDR3 spans 17 amino acids. The J segment lost 8 bases and the V segment lost 3 bases, leaving 14 bases of the junction unmatched. CDR1 SGHTS and CDR2 YDEGEE come from the germline V gene. The data belong to a study of OX40 agonist ivuxolimab in advanced cancers. Background on the study: Three patients responded partially, comprising one with hepatocellular carcinoma and two with cutaneous melanoma.

Libraries were prepared by immunoSEQ multiplex PCR; TCRdb keeps only in-frame clonotypes and omits some of them. The repertoire has 40,000 to 45,000 clones, about 80% of them found once; the top ten carry more than 9%. The source of this sequence is an adult with an advanced solid tumor such as melanoma, head and neck, liver or kidney cancer. The starting material was CD4+ or CD8+ T cells sorted from blood, obtained in a trial of the OX40 agonist ivuxolimab. V and J are TRBV5-8 and TRBJ2-1, with 10 bases identical to TRBD2. CDR3 nucleotides: TGTGCCAGCAGCTCGGGAATGGGACTAGCGATTTTGTATGAGCAGTTCTTC. Its protein is CASSSGMGLAILYEQFF. The entire variable domain, with the rest obtained from reference TRBV5-8 and TRBJ2-1, is as follows: EAGVTQSPTHLIKTRGQQATLRCSPISGHTSVYWYQQALGLGLQFLLWYDEGEERNRGNFPPRFSGRQFPNYSSELNVNALELEDSALYLCASSSGMGLAILYEQFFGPGTRLTVL.